Listed here are 20 T cell receptor beta chains from one sample, sequenced in a study of T cell responses to AZD1222 COVID-19 vaccine. Generated by immunoSEQ multiplex PCR, the TCRdb table keeps only in-frame clones and is missing some. The top ten hold less than 25% of the sample, which has tens of thousands of clones, around 86% seen once. The material sequenced was peripheral blood, taken on day 0 of AZD1222 vaccination. Receptor source: an adult in good health.

The chain employs TRBV28 and TRBJ1-5; TRBD1 might be the D (5 bases). Trimming took 5 bases from V and 0 from J, leaving 14 bases between them. CDR3 length equals 16 residues. Germline values: CDR1 MDHEN, CDR2 SYDVKM. The CDR3 loop reads CASSARQSYSNQPQHF. The CDR3 nucleotides read TGTGCCAGCAGTGCTCGACAGTCCTATAGCAATCAGCCCCAGCATTTT.

This chain connects TRBV30 to TRBJ1-3; the D is unclear. Trimming pared 4 bases from V and 4 bases from J, leaving 14 bases between. The CDR3 has 14 amino acids. Looked up from germline, CDR1 is GTSNPN and CDR2 is SVGIG (reference sequence). In nucleotides, the CDR3 is TGTGCCTGGAAGGCGGATCTGAGGGGAAACACCATATATTTT. As protein: CAWKADLRGNTIYF.

The J gene is TRBJ2-3, the V gene TRBV28; 7 bases are a match to TRBD1. Per germline, CDR1 MDHEN and CDR2 SYDVKM. CDR3 size: 14 residues. The V and J ends lost 10 bases and 3 bases, in that order; junction bases with no gene match: 10. The chain's CDR3 is CATLDRVTTDTQYF. CDR3 DNA: TGTGCCACCCTAGACAGGGTTACAACAGATACGCAGTATTTT.

This rearrangement joins TRBV7-9 to TRBJ1-3, with D uncertain. Germline CDR1 and CDR2: SEHNR and FQNEAQ (reference sequence). This CDR3 is built from 16 residues. Deletions cut 1 base from V and 0 bases from J, with 10 bases between. The DNA for the CDR3 is TGTGCCAGCAGCTTAGGAGGGCAGCGCTCTGGAAACACCATATATTTT. Protein product: CASSLGGQRSGNTIYF.

In its sample, this clone was seen a few times. The chain uses TRBV28 and TRBJ1-2; D remains unclear. CDR3 size: 16 residues. The V end lost 1 base, the J end lost 8 bases, and 20 bases lay between the germline ends. The germline V gene encodes CDR1 MDHEN and CDR2 SYDVKM. The CDR3 coding sequence is TGTGCCAGCAGTTTATCGTCTGAGCCTAATGGTCGAGGCTACACCTTC. This translates into CASSLSSEPNGRGYTF.

The chain uses TRBV19 and TRBJ1-2, with 8 bases aligning to TRBD1. Losses at the gene ends were 5 bases for V and 9 bases for J; bases not matched to a gene: 5. CDR1 LNHDA and CDR2 SQIVND come from the germline V gene (reference sequence). This CDR3 spans 12 amino acids. The CDR3 loop is CASSSRDRSYTF. CDR3 in DNA: TGTGCCAGTAGTTCCCGGGACAGGAGCTACACCTTC.

This chain connects TRBV2 to TRBJ1-2, with D possibly being TRBD1 (6 bases). Trimming removed 0 bases at V and 2 bases at J, with 10 bases between. CDR1 is SNHLY and CDR2 is FYNNEI in the germline V gene. This CDR3 is built from 15 residues. The CDR3 nucleotides are TGTGCCAGCAGTGAAGCGCGGACAGAGAACTATGGCTACACCTTC. Protein product: CASSEARTENYGYTF.

The chain carries TRBV7-6 and TRBJ1-1; 8 bases agree with TRBD1. CDR1 and CDR2 from the germline V gene are SGHVS and FNYEAQ. J gave up 7 bases and V 6 bases, and 4 bases lay outside the gene matches. This CDR3 region has 12 residues. CDR3 residues: CASRADRGEAFF. For the CDR3, the DNA is TGTGCCAGCAGAGCTGACAGGGGTGAAGCTTTCTTT.

The J gene is TRBJ1-2, the V gene TRBV7-9; 8 nucleotides align to TRBD1. Germline V gene data show CDR1 as SEHNR and CDR2 as FQNEAQ (reference sequence). This CDR3 contains 16 residues. The ends lost 5 bases at V and 6 bases at J; junction bases unmatched: 14. The CDR3 here is CASSPGQGGLIDGYTF. CDR3 coding DNA: TGTGCCAGCAGCCCTGGACAGGGAGGGTTAATAGATGGCTACACCTTC.

The chain recombines TRBV3-1 (or the pseudogene TRBV3-2) with TRBJ1-1; the D is unclear. The CDR3 is made up of 14 amino acids. Between the trimmed V and J ends, which lost 3 bases and 4 bases, there was a span of 12 bases. Per germline, CDR1 LGHDT and CDR2 YNNKEL (reference sequence). DNA for the CDR3: TGTGCCAGCAGCCAGTGGGAGAGCCGCACTGAAGCTTTCTTT. It yields the protein CASSQWESRTEAFF.

CDR3 DNA sequence: TGTGCCAGTAGTTCGAAGACCGGGACAGGGGTTCCTGAAGCTTTCTTT. This translates into CASSSKTGTGVPEAFF. V gene TRBV19 combines with J gene TRBJ1-1; 10 bases are a match to TRBD1. From germline, CDR1 is LNHDA and CDR2 SQIVND (reference sequence). The J segment lost 6 bases and the V segment lost 5 bases, leaving 12 bases of the junction unmatched. This CDR3 has 16 residues.

The chain recombines TRBV19 with TRBJ2-3; 13 bases align to TRBD2. The CDR3 consists of 19 residues. Germline CDR1 and CDR2: LNHDA and SQIVND (reference sequence). The V gene end was trimmed by 6 bases and the J gene end by 0 bases; junction bases not matched to a gene: 12. CDR3 coding DNA: TGTGCCAGTAGGGGACTAGCGGGGTCAAAAGGAACTAGCACAGATACGCAGTATTTT. Translated, it gives CASRGLAGSKGTSTDTQYF.

J is TRBJ1-1 and V is TRBV19, with TRBD1 identical over 9 bases. This CDR3 contains 18 residues. Germline trimming cut 5 bases from V and 0 bases from J; bases unmatched to any gene: 13. Germline CDR1 is LNHDA and CDR2 is SQIVND (reference sequence). In DNA, the CDR3 is TGTGCCAGTAGTGCGGGACAGGGACCCTTAGCAGTGAACACTGAAGCTTTCTTT. Amino acids: CASSAGQGPLAVNTEAFF.

CDR3 nucleotides: TGTGCCAGCAGCCAAGAACCCCACACTCCCGAGCAGTACTTC. Translating it yields CASSQEPHTPEQYF. J is TRBJ2-7 and V is TRBV3-1 (or the pseudogene TRBV3-2); D unclear. The CDR3 runs 14 residues. V was clipped by 0 bases and J by 6 bases, with 12 bases between them. CDR1 and CDR2 (germline): LGHDT, YNNKEL (reference sequence).

The J gene is TRBJ1-4, the V gene TRBV7-2; possible D gene TRBD1, 5 bases. V lost 0 bases and J 5 bases, leaving 7 bases between the germline ends. This CDR3 is built from 14 residues. The germline V gene has CDR1 SGHTA and CDR2 FQGNSA. The CDR3 bases are TGTGCCAGCAGCTTAGCAGGGGAGAATGAAAAACTGTTTTTT. Protein sequence: CASSLAGENEKLFF.

This chain joins TRBV15 and TRBJ2-1; possibly TRBD2 for D (6 bases). Germline V gives CDR1 LNHNV, CDR2 YYDKDF (reference sequence). The V end lost 3 bases, the J end lost 0 bases, and 12 bases lay between the germline ends. This CDR3 comprises 16 residues. CDR3 amino acids: CATSRGGSSSYNEQFF. The CDR3 DNA follows: TGTGCCACCAGCAGGGGGGGATCCAGCTCCTACAATGAGCAGTTCTTC.

This rearrangement joins TRBV7-9 to TRBJ1-1; TRBD1 agrees at 7 bases. Trimming removed 7 bases from V and 5 bases from J; junction bases left unmatched: 7. CDR1 and CDR2 from the germline V gene are SEHNR and FQNEAQ (reference sequence). The CDR3 extends over 13 amino acids. CDR3 DNA: TGTGCCAGCACGCAAGGGGGCGGGACTGAAGCTTTCTTT. Amino acid sequence: CASTQGGGTEAFF.

The rearrangement uses TRBV15 and TRBJ2-2; D is perhaps TRBD2 (6 bases). This CDR3 has 14 residues. V was trimmed by 9 bases and J by 1 base, leaving 12 bases between them. Looked up from germline, CDR1 is LNHNV and CDR2 is YYDKDF (reference sequence). CDR3 protein: CATGRDLNTGELFF. The CDR3 nucleotides read TGTGCCACGGGCCGGGACTTGAACACCGGGGAGCTGTTTTTT.

The J gene is TRBJ1-4, the V gene TRBV15; no reliable D call. Germline CDR1 is LNHNV and CDR2 is YYDKDF (reference sequence). The CDR3 length is 14 residues. V dropped 3 bases and J dropped 3 bases, with 8 bases sitting between them. The CDR3 bases are TGTGCCACCAGCAGGGAGCGGCCTAATGAAAAACTGTTTTTT. Its protein product is CATSRERPNEKLFF. The full variable domain, with the rest looked up from reference TRBV15 and TRBJ1-4, is DAMVIQNPRYQVTQFGKPVTLSCSQTLNHNVMYWYQQKSSQAPKLLFHYYDKDFNNEADTPDNFQSRRPNTSFCFLDIRSPGLGDTAMYLCATSRERPNEKLFFGSGTQLSVL.

The rearrangement links TRBV6-6 to TRBJ1-1, with D perhaps matching TRBD1 (5 bases). Germline values: CDR1 MNHNY, CDR2 SVGAGI (reference sequence). CDR3 size: 15 residues. Trimming stripped 2 bases from V and 5 bases from J, with 15 bases between. The CDR3 DNA sequence: TGTGCCAGCAGTTACCCCGGACGGAGGGGAACTGAAGCTTTCTTT. Protein product: CASSYPGRRGTEAFF.